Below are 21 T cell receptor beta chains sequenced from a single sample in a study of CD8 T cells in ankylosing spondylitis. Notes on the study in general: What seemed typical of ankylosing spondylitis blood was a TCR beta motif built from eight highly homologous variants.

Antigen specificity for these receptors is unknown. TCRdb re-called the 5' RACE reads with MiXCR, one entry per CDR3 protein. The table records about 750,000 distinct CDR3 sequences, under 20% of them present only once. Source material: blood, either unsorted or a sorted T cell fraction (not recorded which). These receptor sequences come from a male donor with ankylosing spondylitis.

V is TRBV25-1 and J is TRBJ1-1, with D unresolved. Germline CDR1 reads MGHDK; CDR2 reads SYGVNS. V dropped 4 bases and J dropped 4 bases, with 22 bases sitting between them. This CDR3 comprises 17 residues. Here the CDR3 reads CASSANPPRGRGTEAFF. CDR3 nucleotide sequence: TGTGCCAGCAGTGCCAATCCTCCCCGTGGTAGAGGCACTGAAGCTTTCTTT.

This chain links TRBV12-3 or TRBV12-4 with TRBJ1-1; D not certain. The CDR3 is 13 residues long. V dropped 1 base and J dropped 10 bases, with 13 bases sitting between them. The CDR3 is CASSLGQIAPAFF. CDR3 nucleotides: TGTGCCAGCAGTTTAGGGCAGATAGCGCCAGCTTTCTTT.

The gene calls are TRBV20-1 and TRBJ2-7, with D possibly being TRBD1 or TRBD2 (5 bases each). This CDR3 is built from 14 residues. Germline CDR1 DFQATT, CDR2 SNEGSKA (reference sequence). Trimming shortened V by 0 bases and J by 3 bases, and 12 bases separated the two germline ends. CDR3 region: CSARDPGRDYEQYF. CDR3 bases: TGCAGTGCTAGAGACCCGGGACGGGACTACGAGCAGTACTTC.

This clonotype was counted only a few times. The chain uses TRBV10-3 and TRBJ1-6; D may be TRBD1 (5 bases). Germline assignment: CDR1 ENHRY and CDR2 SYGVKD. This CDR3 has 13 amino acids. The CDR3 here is CAHQRDDNSPLHF. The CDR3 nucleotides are TGTGCACACCAGAGGGACGATAATTCACCCCTCCACTTT.

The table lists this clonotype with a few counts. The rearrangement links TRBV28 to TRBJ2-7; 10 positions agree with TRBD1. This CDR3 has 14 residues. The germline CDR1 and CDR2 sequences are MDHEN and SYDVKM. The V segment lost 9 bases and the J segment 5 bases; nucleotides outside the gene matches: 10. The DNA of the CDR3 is TGTGCCAGTGCTACCGGGACAGGGGCTCACGAGCAGTACTTC. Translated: CASATGTGAHEQYF.

CDR3 sequence reads: CASRLAGGNSYEQYF. The CDR3 DNA is TGCGCCAGCAGGCTAGCGGGGGGAAACTCCTACGAGCAGTACTTC. The rearrangement uses TRBV5-1 and TRBJ2-7; TRBD2 matches at 11 bases. V lost 5 bases and J lost 0; bases outside the gene matches: 4. From germline, CDR1 is SGHRS and CDR2 YFSETQ. This CDR3 has 15 residues.

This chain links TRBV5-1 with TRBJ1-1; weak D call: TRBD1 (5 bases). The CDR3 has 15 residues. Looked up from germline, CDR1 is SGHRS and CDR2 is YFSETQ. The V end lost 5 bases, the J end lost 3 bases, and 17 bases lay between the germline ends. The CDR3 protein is CASRVGGTGHTEAFF. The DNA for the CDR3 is TGCGCCAGCAGGGTCGGGGGGACCGGGCACACTGAAGCTTTCTTT.

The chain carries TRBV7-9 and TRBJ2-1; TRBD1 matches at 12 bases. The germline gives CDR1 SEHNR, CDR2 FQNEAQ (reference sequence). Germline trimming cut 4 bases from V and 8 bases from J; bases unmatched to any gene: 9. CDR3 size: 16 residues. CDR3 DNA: TGTGCCAGCAGCTGGGGGGGACAGGGGGCAAAATATGAGCAGTTCTTC. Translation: CASSWGGQGAKYEQFF.

In DNA form, the CDR3 reads TGCAGCGTTGGATCCATCAGGGCCCCCTACGAGCAGTACTTC. Translation gives CSVGSIRAPYEQYF. The chain is built from TRBV29-1 and TRBJ2-7, with D maybe TRBD1 (5 bases). The CDR3 spans 14 residues. Germline V gives CDR1 SQVTM, CDR2 ANQGSEA. V lost 4 bases, J lost 2 bases, and 15 bases lay in between.

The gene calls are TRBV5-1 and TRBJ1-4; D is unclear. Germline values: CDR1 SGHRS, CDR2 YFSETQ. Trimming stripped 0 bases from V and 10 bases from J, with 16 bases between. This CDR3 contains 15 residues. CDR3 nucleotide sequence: TGCGCCAGCAGCTTGGAGGAGGGTGGCTCGACAAAACTGTTTTTT. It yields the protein CASSLEEGGSTKLFF.

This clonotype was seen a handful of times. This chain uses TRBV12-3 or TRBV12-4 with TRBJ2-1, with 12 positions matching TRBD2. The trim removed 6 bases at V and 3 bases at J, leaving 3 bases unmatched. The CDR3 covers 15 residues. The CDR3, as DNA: TGTGCCAGCAGAACTAGCGGGAGGTTCTACAATGAGCAGTTCTTC. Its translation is CASRTSGRFYNEQFF.

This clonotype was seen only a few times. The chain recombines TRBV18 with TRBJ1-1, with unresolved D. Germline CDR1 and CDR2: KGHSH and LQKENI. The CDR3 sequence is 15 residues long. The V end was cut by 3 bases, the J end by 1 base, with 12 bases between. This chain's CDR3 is CASSPLGDANTEAFF. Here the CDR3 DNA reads TGTGCCAGCTCACCCCTCGGGGATGCGAACACTGAAGCTTTCTTT.

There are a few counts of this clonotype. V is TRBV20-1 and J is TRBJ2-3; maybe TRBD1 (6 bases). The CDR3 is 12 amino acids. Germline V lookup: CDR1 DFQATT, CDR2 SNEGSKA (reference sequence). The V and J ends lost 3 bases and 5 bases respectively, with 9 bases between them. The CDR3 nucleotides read TGCAGTGCTAGGGAGGACAGAGATACGCAGTATTTT. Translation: CSAREDRDTQYF.

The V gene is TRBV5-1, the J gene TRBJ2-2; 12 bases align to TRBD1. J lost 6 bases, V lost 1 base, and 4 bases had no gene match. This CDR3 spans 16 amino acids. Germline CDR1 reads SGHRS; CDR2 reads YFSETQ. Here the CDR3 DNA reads TGCGCCAGCAGCTTGAGGGGACAGGGGGCCTCCGGGGAGCTGTTTTTT. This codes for CASSLRGQGASGELFF.

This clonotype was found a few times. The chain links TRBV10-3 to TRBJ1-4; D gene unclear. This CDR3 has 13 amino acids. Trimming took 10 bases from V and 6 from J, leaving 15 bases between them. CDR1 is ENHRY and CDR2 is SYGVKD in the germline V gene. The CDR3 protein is CATQDPPDEKLFF. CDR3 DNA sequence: TGTGCCACTCAGGACCCCCCGGATGAAAAACTGTTTTTT.

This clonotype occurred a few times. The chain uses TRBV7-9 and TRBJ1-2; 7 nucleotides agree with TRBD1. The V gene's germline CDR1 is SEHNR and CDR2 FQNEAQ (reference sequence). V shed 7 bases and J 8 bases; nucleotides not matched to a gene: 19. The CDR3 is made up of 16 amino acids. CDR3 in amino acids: CASTRTPGTASRGYTF. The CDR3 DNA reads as TGTGCCAGCACCCGAACTCCCGGGACAGCCTCTAGGGGCTACACCTTC.

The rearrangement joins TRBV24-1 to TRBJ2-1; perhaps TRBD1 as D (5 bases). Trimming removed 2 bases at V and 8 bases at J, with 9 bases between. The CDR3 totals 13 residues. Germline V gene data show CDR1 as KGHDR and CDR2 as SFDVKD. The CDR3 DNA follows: TGTGCCACCAGTGATTGGACAAGCTATGAGCAGTTCTTC. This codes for CATSDWTSYEQFF.

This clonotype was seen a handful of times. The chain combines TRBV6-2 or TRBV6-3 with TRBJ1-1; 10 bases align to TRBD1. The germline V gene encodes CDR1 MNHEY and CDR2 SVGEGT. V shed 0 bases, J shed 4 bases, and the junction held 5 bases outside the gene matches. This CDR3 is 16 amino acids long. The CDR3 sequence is CASSYSTGGWITEAFF. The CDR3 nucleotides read TGTGCCAGCAGTTACTCGACAGGGGGCTGGATCACTGAAGCTTTCTTT.

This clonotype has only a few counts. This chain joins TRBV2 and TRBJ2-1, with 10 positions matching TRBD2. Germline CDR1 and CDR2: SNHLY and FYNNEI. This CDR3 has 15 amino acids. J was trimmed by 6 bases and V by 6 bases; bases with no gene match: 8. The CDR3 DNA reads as TGTGCCAGCAGAGACCTAGCGGGAGTGCTCAATGAGCAGTTCTTC. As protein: CASRDLAGVLNEQFF.

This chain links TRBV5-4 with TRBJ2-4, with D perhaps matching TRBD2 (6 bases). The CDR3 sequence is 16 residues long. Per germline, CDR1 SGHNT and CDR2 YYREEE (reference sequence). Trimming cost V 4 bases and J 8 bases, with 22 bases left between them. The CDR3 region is CASSKNTPGLVDIQYF. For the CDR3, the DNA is TGTGCCAGCAGCAAGAATACTCCGGGACTGGTGGACATTCAGTACTTC.

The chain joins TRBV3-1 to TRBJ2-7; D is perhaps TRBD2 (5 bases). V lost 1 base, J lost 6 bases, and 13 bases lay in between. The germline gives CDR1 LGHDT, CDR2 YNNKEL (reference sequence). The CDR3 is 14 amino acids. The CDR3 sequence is CASSQGPRGGEQYF. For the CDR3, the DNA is TGTGCCAGCAGCCAAGGCCCGCGAGGAGGCGAGCAGTACTTC.